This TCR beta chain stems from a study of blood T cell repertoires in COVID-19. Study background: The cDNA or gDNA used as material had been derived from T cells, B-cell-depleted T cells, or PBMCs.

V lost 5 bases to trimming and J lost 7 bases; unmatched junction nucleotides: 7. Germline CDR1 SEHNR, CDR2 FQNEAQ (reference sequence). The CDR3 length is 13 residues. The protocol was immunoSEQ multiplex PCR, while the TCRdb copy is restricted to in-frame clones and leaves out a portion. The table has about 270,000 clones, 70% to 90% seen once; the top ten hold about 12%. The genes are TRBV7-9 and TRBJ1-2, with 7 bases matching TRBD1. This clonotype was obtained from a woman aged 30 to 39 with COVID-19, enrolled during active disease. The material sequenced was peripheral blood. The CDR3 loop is CASSTQGGAGYTF. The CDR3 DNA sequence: TGTGCCAGCAGCACCCAGGGGGGCGCTGGCTACACCTTC.